This T cell receptor (beta chain) was observed in a study of vaccination effects on CD4 cells after COVID-19. Before sequencing, viral peptide pools were used by the ViraFEST assay to expand antigen-specific CD4+ T cells. The authors isolated CD4+ T cells after 10 days of culture. The vaccine recipients had no prior SARS-CoV-2 infection, with negative nucleocapsid antibodies. Cultures had half their medium replaced with IL-2 medium on days 3 and 7. Profiling relied on immunoSEQ multiplex PCR, and the TCRdb table lists in-frame clones only, not all of them. This repertoire shows more than 40,000 clones, around three quarters found once; its top ten account for approximately 2.9%. The table lists this clone with a few counts. The antigen remains unidentified. The sample was CD4+ T cells from PBMCs cultured with HCoV-NL63 spike peptides, taken before COVID-19 vaccination. This sequence was found in a human donor who received a COVID-19 vaccine.

CDR3 sequence (DNA): TGTGCCAGCAGTTTATTGGGGGCAACTAATGAAAAACTGTTTTTT. Protein product: CASSLLGATNEKLFF. The rearrangement uses TRBV27 and TRBJ1-4; D may be TRBD1 (5 bases). Per the germline V gene, CDR1 is MNHEY and CDR2 is SMNVEV (reference sequence). V lost 1 base and J 0 bases, leaving 6 bases between the germline ends. CDR3 size: 15 residues.